This T cell receptor (beta chain) came from a study of blood T cell repertoires in COVID-19. At the level of the study: There were acute and convalescent COVID-19 samples, and they came from the United States, Italy and Spain. Sources were T cells, B-cell-depleted T cells, or PBMCs; the material itself was cDNA or gDNA.

Only in-frame clones appear in the TCRdb table, and some are missing; sequencing was by immunoSEQ multiplex PCR. Here the sample spans fewer than 250,000 clones, roughly 90% being singletons. The germline V and J ends were trimmed by 0 bases and 5 bases, with 8 bases remaining between them. CDR1 SGDLS and CDR2 YYNGEE come from the germline V gene. This CDR3 spans 14 amino acids. Sequenced sample: peripheral blood. This chain uses TRBV9 with TRBJ2-2, with D possibly matching TRBD2 (5 bases). The receptor's source is an older woman with acute or convalescent COVID-19. CDR3 DNA: TGTGCCAGCAGCGTAGTGTCGGGGACCGGGGAGCTGTTTTTT. This sequence encodes CASSVVSGTGELFF.